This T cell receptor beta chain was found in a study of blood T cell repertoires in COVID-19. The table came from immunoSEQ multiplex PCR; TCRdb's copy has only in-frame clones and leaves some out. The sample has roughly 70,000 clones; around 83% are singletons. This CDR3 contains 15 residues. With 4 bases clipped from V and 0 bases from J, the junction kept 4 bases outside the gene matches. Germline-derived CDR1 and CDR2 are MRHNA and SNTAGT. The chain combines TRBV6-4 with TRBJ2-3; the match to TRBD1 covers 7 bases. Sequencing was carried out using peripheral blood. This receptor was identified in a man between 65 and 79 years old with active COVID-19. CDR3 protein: CASSATGQSTDTQYF. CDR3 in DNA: TGTGCCAGCAGTGCCACGGGACAGAGCACAGATACGCAGTATTTT.